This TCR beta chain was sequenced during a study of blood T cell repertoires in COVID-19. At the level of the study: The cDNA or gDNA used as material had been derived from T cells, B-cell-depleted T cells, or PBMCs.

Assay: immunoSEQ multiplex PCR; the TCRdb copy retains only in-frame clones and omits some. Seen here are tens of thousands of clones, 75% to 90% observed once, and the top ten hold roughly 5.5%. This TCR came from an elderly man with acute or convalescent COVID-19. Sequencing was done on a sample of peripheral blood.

CDR3 sequence reads: CASSYEPGLQETQYF. The CDR3 nucleotides read TGCGCCAGCAGTTATGAACCGGGACTACAAGAGACCCAGTACTTC. V and J are TRBV5-1 and TRBJ2-5, with 7 bases identical to TRBD2. Germline CDR1 SGHRS, CDR2 YFSETQ. The CDR3 is made up of 15 amino acids. The V segment lost 5 bases and the J segment 2 bases; nucleotides outside the gene matches: 9.